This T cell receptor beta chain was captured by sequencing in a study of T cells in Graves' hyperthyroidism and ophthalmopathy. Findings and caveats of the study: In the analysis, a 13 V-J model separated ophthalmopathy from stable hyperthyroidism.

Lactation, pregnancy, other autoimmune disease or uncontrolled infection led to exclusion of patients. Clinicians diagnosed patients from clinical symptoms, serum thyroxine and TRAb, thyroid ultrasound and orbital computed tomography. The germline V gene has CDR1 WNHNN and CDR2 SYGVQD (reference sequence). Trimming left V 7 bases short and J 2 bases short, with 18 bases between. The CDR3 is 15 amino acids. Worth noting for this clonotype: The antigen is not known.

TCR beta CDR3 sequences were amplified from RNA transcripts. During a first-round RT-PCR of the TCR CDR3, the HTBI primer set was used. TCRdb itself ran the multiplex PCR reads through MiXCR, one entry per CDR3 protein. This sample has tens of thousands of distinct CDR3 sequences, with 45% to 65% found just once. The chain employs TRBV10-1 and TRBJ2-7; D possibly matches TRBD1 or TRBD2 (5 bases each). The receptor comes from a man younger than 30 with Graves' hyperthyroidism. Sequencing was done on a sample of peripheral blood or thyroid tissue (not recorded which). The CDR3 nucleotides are TGCGCCAGCATCTATCCCGGGACGCAGACCTACGAGCAGTACTTC. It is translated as CASIYPGTQTYEQYF.